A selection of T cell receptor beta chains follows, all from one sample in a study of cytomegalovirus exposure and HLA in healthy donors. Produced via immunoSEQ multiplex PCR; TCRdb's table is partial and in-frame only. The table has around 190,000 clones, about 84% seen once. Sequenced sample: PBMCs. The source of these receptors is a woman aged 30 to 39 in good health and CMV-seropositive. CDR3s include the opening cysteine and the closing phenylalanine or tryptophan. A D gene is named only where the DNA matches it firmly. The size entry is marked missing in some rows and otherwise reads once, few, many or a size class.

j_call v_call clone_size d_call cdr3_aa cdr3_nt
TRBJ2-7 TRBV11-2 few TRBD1 CASSSYKGAFAYEQYF TGTGCCAGCAGCTCGTATAAGGGGGCGTTCGCCTACGAGCAGTACTTC
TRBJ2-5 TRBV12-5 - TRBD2 CASGSYFPGLAGGPGETQYF TGTGCTAGTGGTTCCTACTTCCCGGGACTAGCGGGAGGGCCGGGAGAGACCCAGTACTTC
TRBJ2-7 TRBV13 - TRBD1 CASSPGTETYEQYF TGTGCCAGCAGCCCGGGGACAGAAACTTACGAGCAGTACTTC
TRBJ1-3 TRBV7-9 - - CASSEGLLSGNTIYF TGTGCCAGCAGTGAGGGACTGCTCTCTGGAAACACCATATATTTT
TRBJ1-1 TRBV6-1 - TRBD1 CASSDQGETEAFF TGTGCCAGCAGTGACCAGGGGGAAACTGAAGCTTTCTTT
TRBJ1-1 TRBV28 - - CASSSSVNTEAFF TGTGCCAGCAGTTCTAGTGTGAACACTGAAGCTTTCTTT
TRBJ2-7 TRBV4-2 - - CASSQATYPSYEQYF TGTGCCAGCAGCCAAGCGACTTATCCATCCTACGAGCAGTACTTC
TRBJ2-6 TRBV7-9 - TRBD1 CASSSLWTGQPGANVLTF TGTGCCAGCAGCTCACTCTGGACAGGGCAACCTGGGGCCAACGTCCTGACTTTC
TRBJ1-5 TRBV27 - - CASSLQGHNSNQPQHF TGTGCCAGCAGTTTACAGGGACACAATAGCAATCAGCCCCAGCATTTT
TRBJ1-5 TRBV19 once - CASSTPGLGANQPQHF TGTGCCAGTAGTACCCCTGGACTCGGCGCTAATCAGCCCCAGCATTTT
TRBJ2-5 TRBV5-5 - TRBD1 CASSPPGQGLGTQYF TGTGCCAGCAGCCCCCCGGGACAGGGCCTGGGGACCCAGTACTTC
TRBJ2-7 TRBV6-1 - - CASSARGLFSYEQYF TGTGCCAGCAGTGCGCGGGGGCTTTTCTCCTACGAGCAGTACTTC
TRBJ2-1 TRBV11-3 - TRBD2 CASSFRLAGRDEQFF TGTGCCAGCAGCTTTCGACTAGCGGGAAGAGATGAGCAGTTCTTC
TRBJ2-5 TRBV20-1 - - CSAKIGETQYF TGCAGTGCTAAGATTGGCGAGACCCAGTACTTC
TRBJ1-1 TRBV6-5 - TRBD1 CASSIRTGHTEAFF TGTGCCAGCAGTATCAGGACAGGTCACACTGAAGCTTTCTTT
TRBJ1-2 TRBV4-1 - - CASSTFAGRGISYGYTF TGCGCCAGCAGCACCTTCGCAGGGAGGGGGATCTCTTATGGCTACACCTTC
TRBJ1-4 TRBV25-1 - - CASSRLQGGSEKLFF TGTGCCAGCAGTAGGTTACAGGGAGGGAGTGAAAAACTGTTTTTT
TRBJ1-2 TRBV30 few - CAWSVTPTGGYTF TGTGCCTGGAGTGTAACCCCTACAGGAGGCTACACCTTC
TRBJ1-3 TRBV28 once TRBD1 CASRAWQGVRNTIYF TGTGCCAGCAGGGCTTGGCAGGGGGTCCGAAACACCATATATTTT
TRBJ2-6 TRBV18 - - CASSPLSQISSGANVLTF TGTGCCAGCTCACCGCTTTCACAGATATCCTCTGGGGCCAACGTCCTGACTTTC
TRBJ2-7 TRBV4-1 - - CASSQESQGYRSYEQYF TGCGCCAGCAGCCAAGAAAGTCAGGGTTATAGGTCCTACGAGCAGTACTTC
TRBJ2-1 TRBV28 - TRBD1 CASSFPPGGADYNEQFF TGTGCCAGCAGTTTCCCACCAGGGGGCGCGGACTACAATGAGCAGTTCTTC
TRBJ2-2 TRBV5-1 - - CASSLTVANTGELFF TGCGCCAGCAGCTTGACAGTCGCGAACACCGGGGAGCTGTTTTTT
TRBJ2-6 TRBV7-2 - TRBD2 CASSLRASGRLGGANVLTF TGTGCCAGCAGCTTGCGCGCTAGCGGGAGATTAGGTGGGGCCAACGTCCTGACTTTC
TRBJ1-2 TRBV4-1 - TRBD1 CASSRAGTVYGYTF TGCGCCAGCAGCCGGGCCGGGACAGTATATGGCTACACCTTC
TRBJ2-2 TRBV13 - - CASSFGGDTGELFF TGTGCCAGCAGCTTCGGAGGGGACACCGGGGAGCTGTTTTTT
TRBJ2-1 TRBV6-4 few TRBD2 CASSDPIQSGSKYNEQFF TGTGCCAGCAGTGACCCAATCCAGAGCGGGAGCAAATACAATGAGCAGTTCTTC
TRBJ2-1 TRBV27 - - CASSFGIRNEQFF TGTGCCAGCAGTTTCGGGATCCGTAATGAGCAGTTCTTC
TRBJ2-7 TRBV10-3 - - CAISPEGNYEQYF TGTGCCATCAGCCCAGAGGGCAACTACGAGCAGTACTTC
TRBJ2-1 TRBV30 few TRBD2 CAWSPPGTSNNEQFF TGTGCCTGGAGCCCCCCTGGGACTAGCAACAATGAGCAGTTCTTC
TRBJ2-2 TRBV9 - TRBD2 CASSVDPGLAGVRTGELFF TGTGCCAGCAGCGTAGACCCGGGACTAGCGGGGGTGAGAACCGGGGAGCTGTTTTTT
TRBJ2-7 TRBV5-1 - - CASKGSRGEQYF TGCGCCAGCAAGGGCAGCCGGGGCGAGCAGTACTTC
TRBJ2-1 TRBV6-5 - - CASSSGVGSYNEQFF TGTGCCAGCAGTTCGGGGGTAGGGTCCTACAATGAGCAGTTCTTC
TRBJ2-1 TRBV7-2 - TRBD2 CASSLNSGGSYNEQFF TGTGCCAGCAGCTTGAATAGCGGGGGCTCCTACAATGAGCAGTTCTTC
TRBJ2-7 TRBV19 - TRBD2 CASSMERGDSYEQYF TGTGCCAGTAGTATGGAGCGGGGGGACTCCTACGAGCAGTACTTC
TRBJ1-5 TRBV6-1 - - CASSAGGNQPQHF TGTGCCAGCAGTGCCGGGGGGAATCAGCCCCAGCATTTT
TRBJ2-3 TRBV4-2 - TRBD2 CASSQGLTSGRAYTQYF TGTGCCAGCAGCCAAGGGTTGACTAGCGGGAGGGCCTATACGCAGTATTTT